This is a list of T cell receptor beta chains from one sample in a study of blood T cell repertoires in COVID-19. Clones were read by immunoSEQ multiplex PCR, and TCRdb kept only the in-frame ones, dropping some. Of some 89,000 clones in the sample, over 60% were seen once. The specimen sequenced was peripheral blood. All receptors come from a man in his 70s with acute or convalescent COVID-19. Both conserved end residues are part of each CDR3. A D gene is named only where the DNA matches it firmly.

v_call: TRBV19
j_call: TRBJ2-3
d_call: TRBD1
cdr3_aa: CAGGDRDTDTQYF

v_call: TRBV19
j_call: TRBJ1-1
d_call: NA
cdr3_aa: CASSIEAGRANTEAFF

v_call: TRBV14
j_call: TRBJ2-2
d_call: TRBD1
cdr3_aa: CASSQKSTGVGPTGELFF

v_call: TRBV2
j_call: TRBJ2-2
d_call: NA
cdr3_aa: CASNQGTGELFF

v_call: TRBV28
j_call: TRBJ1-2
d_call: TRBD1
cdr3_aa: CASRSGQGVHGYTF

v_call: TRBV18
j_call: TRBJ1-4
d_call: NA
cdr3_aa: CASSLTRTPATNEKLFF

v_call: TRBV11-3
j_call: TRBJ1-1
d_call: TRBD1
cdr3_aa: CASSSGTGSSAFF

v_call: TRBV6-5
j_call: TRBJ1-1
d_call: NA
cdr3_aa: CASSKLRDTEAFF

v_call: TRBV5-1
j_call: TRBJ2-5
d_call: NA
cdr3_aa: CASSLASQETQYF

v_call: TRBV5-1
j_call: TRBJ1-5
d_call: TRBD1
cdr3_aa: CASSLDARGQGQPQHF

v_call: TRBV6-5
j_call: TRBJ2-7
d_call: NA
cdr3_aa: CASNVRGVYEQYF

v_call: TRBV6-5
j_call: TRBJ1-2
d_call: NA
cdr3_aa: CANRGGAGYGYTF

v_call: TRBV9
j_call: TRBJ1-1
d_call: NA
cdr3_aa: CASSASGGGYTEAFF

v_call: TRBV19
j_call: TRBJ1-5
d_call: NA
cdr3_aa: CATPPRGGNQPQHF

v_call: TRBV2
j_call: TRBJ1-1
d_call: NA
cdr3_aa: CASTTLQLNTEAFF

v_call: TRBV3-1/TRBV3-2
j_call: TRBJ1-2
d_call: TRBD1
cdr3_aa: CASSQTTTGSNYGYTF

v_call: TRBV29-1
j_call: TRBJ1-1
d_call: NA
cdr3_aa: CSVVSPGLLNTEAFF

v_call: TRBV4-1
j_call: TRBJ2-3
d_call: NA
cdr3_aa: CASSQETSPDTQYF

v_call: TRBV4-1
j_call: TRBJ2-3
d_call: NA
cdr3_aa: CASSQGLGSGVGDTQYF

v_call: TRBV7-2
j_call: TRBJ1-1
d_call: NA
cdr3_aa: CASSTSGHSNTEAFF

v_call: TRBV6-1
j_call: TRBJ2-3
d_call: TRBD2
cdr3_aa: CASSASSSGGGDTQYF

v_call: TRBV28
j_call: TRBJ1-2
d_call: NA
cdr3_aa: CASSFAQVRGHYGYTF

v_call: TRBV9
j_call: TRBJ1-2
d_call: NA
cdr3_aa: CASSVGQKANYGYTF

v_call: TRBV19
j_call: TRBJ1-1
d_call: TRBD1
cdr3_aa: CASSIQGAAGNTEAFF

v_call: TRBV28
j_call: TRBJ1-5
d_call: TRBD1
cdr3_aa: CASSSPGQGVGQPQHF

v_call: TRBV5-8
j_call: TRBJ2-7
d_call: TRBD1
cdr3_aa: CASRNTGTGIHEQYF

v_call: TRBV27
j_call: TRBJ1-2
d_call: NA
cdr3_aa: CASSWAQTNYGYTF

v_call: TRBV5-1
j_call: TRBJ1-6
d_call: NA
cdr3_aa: CASSLWDIVSPLHF

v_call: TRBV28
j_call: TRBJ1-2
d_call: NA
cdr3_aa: CASSWAAYGYTF

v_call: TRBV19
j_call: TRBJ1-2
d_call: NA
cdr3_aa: CASILQGSAGGYTF

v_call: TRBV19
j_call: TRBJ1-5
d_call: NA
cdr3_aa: CASSKHQSHQPQHF

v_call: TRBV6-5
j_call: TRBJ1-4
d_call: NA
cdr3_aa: CASRATTGFNEKLFF

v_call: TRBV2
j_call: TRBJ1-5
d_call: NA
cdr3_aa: CASNFGRGQPQHF

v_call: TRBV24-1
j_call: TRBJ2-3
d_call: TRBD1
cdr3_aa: CATSDWTGETTDTQYF

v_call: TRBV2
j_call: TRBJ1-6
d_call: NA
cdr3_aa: CASSDAGDNSPLHF

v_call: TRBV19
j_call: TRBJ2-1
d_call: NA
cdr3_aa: CASSPRNGGIMNEQFF

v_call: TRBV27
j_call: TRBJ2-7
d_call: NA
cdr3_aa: CASSLSIRGHEQYF

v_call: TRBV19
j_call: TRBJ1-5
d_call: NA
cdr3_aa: CASSIGTASNQPQHF

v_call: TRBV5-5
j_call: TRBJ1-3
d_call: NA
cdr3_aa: CASSLGRGDTIYF

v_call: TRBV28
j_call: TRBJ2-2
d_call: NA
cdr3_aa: CASSLIFGGAGELFF

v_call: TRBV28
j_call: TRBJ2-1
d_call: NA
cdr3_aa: CASRDSRVGEQFF

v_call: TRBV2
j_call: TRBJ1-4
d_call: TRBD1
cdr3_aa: CASSETGKNEKLFF

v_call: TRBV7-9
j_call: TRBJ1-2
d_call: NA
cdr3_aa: CASSLNLEHGYTF

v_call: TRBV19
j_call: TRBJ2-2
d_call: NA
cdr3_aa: CASSSRRDSANTGELFF

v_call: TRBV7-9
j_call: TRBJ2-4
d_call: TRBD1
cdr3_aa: CASRSNRGSGKNIQYF

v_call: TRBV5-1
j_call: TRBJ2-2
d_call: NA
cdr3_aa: CATGKGWEPAGELFF

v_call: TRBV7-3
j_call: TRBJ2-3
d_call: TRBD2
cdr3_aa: CASSSSGIRTDTQYF

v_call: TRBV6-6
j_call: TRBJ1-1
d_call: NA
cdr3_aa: CASSYEAAATEAFF

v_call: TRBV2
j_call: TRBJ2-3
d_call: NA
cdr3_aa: CASSGAGGTDTQYF

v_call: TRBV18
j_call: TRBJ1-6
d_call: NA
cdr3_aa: CASSPLSQNNSPLHF

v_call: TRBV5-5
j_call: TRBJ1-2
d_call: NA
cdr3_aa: CASSLVHSNYGYTF

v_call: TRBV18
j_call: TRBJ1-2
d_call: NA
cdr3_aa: CASTASQGNYGYTF

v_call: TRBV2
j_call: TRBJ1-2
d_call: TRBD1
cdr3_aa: CASSAGQGENYGYTF

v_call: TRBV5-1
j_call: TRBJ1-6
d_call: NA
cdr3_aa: CASSLMATGNSPLHF

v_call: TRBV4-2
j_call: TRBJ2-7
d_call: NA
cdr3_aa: CASSQVEGGRYEQYF

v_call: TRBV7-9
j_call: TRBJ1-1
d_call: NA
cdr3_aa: CASSPRTALSGDTEAFF

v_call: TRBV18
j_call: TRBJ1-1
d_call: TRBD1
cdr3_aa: CASSPPNRGTEAFF